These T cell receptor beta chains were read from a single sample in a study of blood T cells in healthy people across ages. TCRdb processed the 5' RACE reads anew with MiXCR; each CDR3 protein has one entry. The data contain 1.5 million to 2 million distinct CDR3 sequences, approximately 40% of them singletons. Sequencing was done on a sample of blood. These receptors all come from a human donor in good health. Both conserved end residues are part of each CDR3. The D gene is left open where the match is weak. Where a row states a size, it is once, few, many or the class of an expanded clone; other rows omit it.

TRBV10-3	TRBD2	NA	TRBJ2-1	TGTGCCATCTCCCTTGGACTAGCGGGGAACAATGAGCAGTTCTTC	CAISLGLAGNNEQFF
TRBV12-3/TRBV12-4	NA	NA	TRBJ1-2	TGTGCCAGCAGTTCTCAAGGGGGGTTCTCCCACTATGGCTACACCTTC	CASSSQGGFSHYGYTF
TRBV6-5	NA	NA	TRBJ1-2	TGTGCCAGCAAAGAGATAGACTATGGCTACACCTTC	CASKEIDYGYTF
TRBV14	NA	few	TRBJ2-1	TGTGCCAGCAGCCAAGAGGGCCACACGGGGGAGCAGTTCTTC	CASSQEGHTGEQFF
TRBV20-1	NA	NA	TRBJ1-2	TGCAGTGCTGGACTGGTCGGCGAGGTTGGCTACACCTTC	CSAGLVGEVGYTF
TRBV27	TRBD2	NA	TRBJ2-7	TGTGCCGGCAGTTTAATCGCTAGCGGGGGGGCGAGCTCCTACGAGCAGTACTTC	CAGSLIASGGASSYEQYF
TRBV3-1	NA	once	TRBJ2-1	TGTGCCAGCAGCCAAGCTGGGGTCGGGGGTGACAATGAGCAGTTCTTC	CASSQAGVGGDNEQFF
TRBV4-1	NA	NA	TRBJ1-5	TGCGCCAGCAGCCAAGCCCTCTCTAGGGAAGGGACCAATCAGCCCCAGCATTTT	CASSQALSREGTNQPQHF
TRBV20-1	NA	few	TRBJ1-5	TGCAGTGCCGCTGGGGGGAAGTTTCGGAGCAATCAGCCCCAGCATTTT	CSAAGGKFRSNQPQHF
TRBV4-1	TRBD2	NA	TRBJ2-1	TGCGCCAGCAGCCAAGATATTGGACTAGGTGTTACAAATGAGCAGTTCTTC	CASSQDIGLGVTNEQFF
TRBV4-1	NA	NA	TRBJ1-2	TGCGCCAGCAGCCAGAACAGTGGGAGGGCCATTTACGGCTACACCTTC	CASSQNSGRAIYGYTF
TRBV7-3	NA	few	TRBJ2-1	TGTGCCAGCAGCTTGCAGCGAATCTACAATGAGCAGTTCTTC	CASSLQRIYNEQFF
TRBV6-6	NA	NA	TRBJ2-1	TGTGCCAGCAGTTACCTCACCACGGGGCAGTTCTTC	CASSYLTTGQFF
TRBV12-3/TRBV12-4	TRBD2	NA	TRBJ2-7	TGTGCCAGCAGTTTCGCCATGAGCGGGGGGGCCCGAGGCGAGCAGTACTTC	CASSFAMSGGARGEQYF
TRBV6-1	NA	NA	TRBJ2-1	TGTGCCAGCAGCCCGTACGCACGGGCGGGGATTAAGGTGAACAATGAGCAGTTCTTC	CASSPYARAGIKVNNEQFF
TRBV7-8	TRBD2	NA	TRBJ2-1	TGTGCCAGCAGCCTCATTAGCGGGGGGGGCCTTGAGCAGTTCTTC	CASSLISGGGLEQFF
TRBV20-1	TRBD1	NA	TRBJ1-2	TGCAGTGCTCCGGACAGGGCGGAGGGCTACACCTTC	CSAPDRAEGYTF